This T cell receptor (beta chain) was found in a study of response to subunit inactivated influenza vaccine. Findings of the study overall: The study's authors posited that every seasonal influenza vaccination enlists few new T cells.

At least ten counts were recorded for this clonotype. Its antigen is unknown. J lost 3 bases, V lost 2 bases, and 9 bases had no gene match. The CDR3 has 18 residues. Germline V gene data show CDR1 as SGHAT and CDR2 as FQDESV (reference sequence). Each CDR3 protein is one row after TCRdb ran MiXCR on the RT-PCR reads. The table lists about 190,000 distinct CDR3 sequences, about 15% of them singletons. V is TRBV11-1 and J is TRBJ2-5; TRBD2 matches 13 bases. The material sequenced was CD8+ T cells sorted from PBMCs, taken 4 to 6 days after vaccination. This receptor was identified in a man in his forties or fifties who received an inactivated influenza vaccine. The CDR3 DNA reads as TGTGCCAGCAGCTTATGGGAACATGGACTAGCGGGGGAAGAGACCCAGTACTTC. Its translation is CASSLWEHGLAGEETQYF.